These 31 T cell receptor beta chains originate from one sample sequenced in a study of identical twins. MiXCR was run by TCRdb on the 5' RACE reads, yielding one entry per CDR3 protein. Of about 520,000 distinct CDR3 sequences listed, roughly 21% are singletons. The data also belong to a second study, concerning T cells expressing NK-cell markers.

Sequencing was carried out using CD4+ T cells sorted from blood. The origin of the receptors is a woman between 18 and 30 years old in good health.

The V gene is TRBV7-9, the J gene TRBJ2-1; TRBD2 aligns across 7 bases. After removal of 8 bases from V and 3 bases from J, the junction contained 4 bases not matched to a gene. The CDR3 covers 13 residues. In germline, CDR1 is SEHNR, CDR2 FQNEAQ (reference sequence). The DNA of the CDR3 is TGTGCCAGCTCTAAGCGGGGCTACAATGAGCAGTTCTTC. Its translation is CASSKRGYNEQFF.

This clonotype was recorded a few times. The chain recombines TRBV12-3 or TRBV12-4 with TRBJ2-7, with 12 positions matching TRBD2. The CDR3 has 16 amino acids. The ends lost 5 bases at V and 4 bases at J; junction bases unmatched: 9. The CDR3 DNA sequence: TGTGCCAGCAGTCCCCGGACTAGCGGGACCAGATACGAGCAGTACTTC. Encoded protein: CASSPRTSGTRYEQYF.

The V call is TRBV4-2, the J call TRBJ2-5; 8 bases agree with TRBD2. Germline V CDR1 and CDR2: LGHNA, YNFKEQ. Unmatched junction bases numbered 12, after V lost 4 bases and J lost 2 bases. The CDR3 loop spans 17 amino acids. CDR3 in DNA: TGTGCCAGCAGCCCCCCGGGCTCGGGGGGGCGTCAAGAGACCCAGTACTTC. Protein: CASSPPGSGGRQETQYF.

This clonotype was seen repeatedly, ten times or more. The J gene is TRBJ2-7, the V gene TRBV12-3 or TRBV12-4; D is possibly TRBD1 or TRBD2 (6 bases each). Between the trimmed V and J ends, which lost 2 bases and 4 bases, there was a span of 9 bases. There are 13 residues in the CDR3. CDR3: CASSLRGRYEQYF. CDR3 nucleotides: TGTGCCAGCAGTTTAAGGGGGAGGTACGAGCAGTACTTC.

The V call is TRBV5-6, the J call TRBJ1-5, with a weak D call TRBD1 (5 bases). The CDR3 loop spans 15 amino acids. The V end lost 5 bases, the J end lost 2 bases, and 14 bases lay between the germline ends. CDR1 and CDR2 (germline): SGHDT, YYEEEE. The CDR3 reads CASSFLSGGNQPQHF. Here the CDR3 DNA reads TGTGCCAGCAGTTTTCTCTCGGGGGGCAATCAGCCCCAGCATTTT.

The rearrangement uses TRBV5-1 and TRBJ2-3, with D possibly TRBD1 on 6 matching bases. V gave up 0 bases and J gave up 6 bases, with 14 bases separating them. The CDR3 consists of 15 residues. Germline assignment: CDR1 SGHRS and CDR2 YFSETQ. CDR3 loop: CASSLASVDRDTQYF. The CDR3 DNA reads TGCGCCAGCAGCTTGGCCTCAGTCGACAGGGATACGCAGTATTTT.

This CDR3 is CASSREGLVSYEQYF. The CDR3 DNA is TGCGCCAGCAGCCGGGAAGGACTAGTCTCCTACGAGCAGTACTTC. The V and J genes are TRBV4-3 and TRBJ2-7; 7 nucleotides match TRBD2. V was pared by 4 bases and J by 0 bases, with 6 bases of the junction left unmatched. This CDR3 region has 15 residues. Germline lookup yields CDR1 LGHNA and CDR2 YSLEER.

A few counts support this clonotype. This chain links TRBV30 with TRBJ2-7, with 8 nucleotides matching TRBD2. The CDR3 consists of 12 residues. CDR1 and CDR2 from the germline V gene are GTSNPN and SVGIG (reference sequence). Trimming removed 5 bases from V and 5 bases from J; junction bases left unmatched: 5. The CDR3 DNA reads TGTGCCTGGGGGACTAGGTTCGACGAGCAGTACTTC. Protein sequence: CAWGTRFDEQYF.

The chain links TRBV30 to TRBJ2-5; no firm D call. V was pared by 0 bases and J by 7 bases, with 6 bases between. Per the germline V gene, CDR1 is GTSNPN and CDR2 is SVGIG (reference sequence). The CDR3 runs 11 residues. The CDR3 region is CAWSVEATQYF. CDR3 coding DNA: TGTGCCTGGAGTGTAGAGGCGACCCAGTACTTC.

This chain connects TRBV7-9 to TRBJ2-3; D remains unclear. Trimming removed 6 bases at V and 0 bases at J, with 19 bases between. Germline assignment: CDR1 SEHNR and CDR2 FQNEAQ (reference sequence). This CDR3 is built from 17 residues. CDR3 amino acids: CASRGTRRESSTDTQYF. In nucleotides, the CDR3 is TGTGCCAGCAGGGGCACGAGACGAGAGTCAAGCACAGATACGCAGTATTTT.

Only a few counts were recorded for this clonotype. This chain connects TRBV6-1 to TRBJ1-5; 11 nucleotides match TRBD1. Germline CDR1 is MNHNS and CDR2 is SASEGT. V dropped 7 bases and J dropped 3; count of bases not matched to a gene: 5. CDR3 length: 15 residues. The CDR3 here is CASKRGQGVNQPQHF. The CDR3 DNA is TGTGCCAGCAAGAGGGGACAGGGGGTCAATCAGCCCCAGCATTTT.

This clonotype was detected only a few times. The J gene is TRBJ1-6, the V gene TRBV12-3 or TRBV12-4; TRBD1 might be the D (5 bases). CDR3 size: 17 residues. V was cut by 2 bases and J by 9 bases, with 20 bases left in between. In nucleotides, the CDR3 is TGTGCCAGCAGTTTAATGGGAACAGGCGCCCTGGGTTCACCCCTCCACTTT. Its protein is CASSLMGTGALGSPLHF.

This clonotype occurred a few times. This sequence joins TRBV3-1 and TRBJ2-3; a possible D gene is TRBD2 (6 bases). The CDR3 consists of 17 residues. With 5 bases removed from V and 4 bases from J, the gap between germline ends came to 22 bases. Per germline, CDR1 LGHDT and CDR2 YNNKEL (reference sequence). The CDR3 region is CASSVRLGGPVSDTQYF. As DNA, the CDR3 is TGTGCCAGCAGCGTTCGTCTAGGAGGGCCAGTCTCAGATACGCAGTATTTT.

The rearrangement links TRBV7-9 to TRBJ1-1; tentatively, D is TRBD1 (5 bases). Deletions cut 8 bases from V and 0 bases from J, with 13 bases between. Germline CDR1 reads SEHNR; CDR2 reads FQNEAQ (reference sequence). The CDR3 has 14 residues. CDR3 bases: TGTGCCAGCTGGGGTAGGGGTCTGAACACTGAAGCTTTCTTT. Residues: CASWGRGLNTEAFF.

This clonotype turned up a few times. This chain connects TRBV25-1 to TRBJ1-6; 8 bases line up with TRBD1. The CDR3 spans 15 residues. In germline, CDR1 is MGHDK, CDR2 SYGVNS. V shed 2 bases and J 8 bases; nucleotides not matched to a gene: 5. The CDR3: CASSEHRQGYSPLHF. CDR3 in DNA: TGTGCCAGCAGTGAACATAGACAGGGGTATTCACCCCTCCACTTT.

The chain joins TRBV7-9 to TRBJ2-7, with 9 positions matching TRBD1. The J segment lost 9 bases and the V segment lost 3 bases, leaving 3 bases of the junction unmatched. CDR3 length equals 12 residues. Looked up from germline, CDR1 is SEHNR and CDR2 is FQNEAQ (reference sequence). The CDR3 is CASSLDRGRQYF. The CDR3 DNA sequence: TGTGCCAGCAGCTTGGACAGGGGACGGCAGTACTTC.

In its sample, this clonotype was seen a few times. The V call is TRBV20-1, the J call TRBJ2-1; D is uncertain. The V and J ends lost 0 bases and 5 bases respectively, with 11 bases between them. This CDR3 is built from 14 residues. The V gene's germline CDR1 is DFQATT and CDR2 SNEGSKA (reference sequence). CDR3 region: CSARDPRGNNEQFF. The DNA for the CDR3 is TGCAGTGCTAGAGATCCGAGAGGAAACAATGAGCAGTTCTTC.

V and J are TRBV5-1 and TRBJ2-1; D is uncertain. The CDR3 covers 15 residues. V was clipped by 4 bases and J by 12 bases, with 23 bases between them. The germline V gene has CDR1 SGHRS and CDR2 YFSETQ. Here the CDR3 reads CASSLDMLTMSPQFF. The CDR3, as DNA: TGCGCCAGCAGCCTTGACATGTTGACAATGAGCCCGCAGTTCTTC.

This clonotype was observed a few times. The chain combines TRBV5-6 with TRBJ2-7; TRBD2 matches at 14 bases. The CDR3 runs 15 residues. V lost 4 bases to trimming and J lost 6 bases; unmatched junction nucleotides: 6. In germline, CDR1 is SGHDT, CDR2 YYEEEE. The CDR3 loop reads CASSRSGTSGGEQYF. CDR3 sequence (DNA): TGTGCCAGCAGCCGTTCCGGGACTAGCGGGGGCGAGCAGTACTTC.

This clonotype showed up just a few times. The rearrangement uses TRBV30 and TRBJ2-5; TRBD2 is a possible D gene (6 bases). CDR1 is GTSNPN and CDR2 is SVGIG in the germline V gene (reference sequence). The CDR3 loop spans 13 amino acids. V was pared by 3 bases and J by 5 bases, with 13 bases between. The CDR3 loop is CAWSGGGPETQYF. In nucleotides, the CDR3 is TGTGCCTGGAGCGGAGGAGGGCCTGAGACCCAGTACTTC.

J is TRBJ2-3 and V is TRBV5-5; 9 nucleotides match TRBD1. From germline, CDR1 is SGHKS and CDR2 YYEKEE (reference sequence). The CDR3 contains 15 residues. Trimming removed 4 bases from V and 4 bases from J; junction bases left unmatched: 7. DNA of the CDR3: TGTGCCAGCAGCCAGCGACAGGGGGTGTCAGATACGCAGTATTTT. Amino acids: CASSQRQGVSDTQYF. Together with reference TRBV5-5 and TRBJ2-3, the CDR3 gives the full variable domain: DAGVTQSPTHLIKTRGQQVTLRCSPISGHKSVSWYQQVLGQGPQFIFQYYEKEERGRGNFPDRFSARQFPNYSSELNVNALLLGDSALYLCASSQRQGVSDTQYFGPGTRLTVL.

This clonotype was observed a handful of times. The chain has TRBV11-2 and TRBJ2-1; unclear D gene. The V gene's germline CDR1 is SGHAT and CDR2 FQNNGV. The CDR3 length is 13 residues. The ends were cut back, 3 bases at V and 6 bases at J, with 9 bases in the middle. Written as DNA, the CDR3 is TGTGCCAGCAGCTTCTCCTTTCTCAATGAGCAGTTCTTC. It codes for CASSFSFLNEQFF.

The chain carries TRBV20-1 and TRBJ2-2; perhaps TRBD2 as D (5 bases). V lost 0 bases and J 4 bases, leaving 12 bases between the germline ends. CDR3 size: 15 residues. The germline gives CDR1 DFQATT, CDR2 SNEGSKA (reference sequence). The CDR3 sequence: CSARDPAAGTGELFF. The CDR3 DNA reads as TGCAGTGCTAGAGATCCGGCCGCGGGCACCGGGGAGCTGTTTTTT.

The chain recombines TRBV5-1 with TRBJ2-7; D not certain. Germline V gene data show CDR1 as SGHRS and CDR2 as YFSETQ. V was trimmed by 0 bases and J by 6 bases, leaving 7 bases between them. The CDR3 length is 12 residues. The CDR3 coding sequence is TGCGCCAGCAGCTTGGGGGAAGGCGAGCAGTACTTC. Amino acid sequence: CASSLGEGEQYF.

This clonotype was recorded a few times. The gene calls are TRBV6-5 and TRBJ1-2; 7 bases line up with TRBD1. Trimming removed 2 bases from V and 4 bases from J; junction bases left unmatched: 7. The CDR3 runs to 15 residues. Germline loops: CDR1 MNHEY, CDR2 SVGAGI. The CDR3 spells CASSYGGRGSYGYTF. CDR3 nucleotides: TGTGCCAGCAGTTACGGGGGCAGGGGGTCCTATGGCTACACCTTC.

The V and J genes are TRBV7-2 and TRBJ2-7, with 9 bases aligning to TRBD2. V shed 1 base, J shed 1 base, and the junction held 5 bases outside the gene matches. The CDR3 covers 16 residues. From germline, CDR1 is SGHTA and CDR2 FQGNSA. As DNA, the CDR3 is TGTGCCAGCAGCTTAGGGGGACTAGCTAGTTCCTACGAGCAGTACTTC. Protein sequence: CASSLGGLASSYEQYF. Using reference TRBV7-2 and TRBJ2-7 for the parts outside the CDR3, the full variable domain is GAGVSQSPSNKVTEKGKDVELRCDPISGHTALYWYRQSLGQGLEFLIYFQGNSAPDKSGLPSDRFSAERTGGSVSTLTIQRTQQEDSAVYLCASSLGGLASSYEQYFGPGTRLTVT.

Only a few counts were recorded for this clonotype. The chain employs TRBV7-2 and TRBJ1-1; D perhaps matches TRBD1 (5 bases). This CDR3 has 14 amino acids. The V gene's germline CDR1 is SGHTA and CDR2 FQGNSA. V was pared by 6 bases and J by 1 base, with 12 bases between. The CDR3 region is CASRQDSGNTEAFF. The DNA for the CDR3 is TGTGCCAGCAGACAAGACAGCGGGAACACTGAAGCTTTCTTT.

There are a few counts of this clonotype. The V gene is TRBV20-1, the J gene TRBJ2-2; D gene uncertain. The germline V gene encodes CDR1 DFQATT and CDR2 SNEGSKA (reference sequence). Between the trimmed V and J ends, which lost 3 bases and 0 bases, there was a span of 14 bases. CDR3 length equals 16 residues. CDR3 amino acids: CSARDTRGANTGELFF. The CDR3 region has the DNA TGCAGTGCTAGGGATACCAGAGGAGCGAACACCGGGGAGCTGTTTTTT.

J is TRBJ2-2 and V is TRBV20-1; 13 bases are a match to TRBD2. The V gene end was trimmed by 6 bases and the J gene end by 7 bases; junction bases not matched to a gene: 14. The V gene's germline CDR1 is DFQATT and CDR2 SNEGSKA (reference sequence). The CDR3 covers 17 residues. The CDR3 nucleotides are TGCAGTGCGCCGGGACTAGCGGGGAATACTGCAGTCGGGGAGCTGTTTTTT. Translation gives CSAPGLAGNTAVGELFF.

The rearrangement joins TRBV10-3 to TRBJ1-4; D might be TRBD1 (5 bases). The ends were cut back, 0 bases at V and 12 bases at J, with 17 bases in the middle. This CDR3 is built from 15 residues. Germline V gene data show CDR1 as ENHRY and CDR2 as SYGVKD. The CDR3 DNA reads TGTGCCATCAGTGAGTCGGGCGGTTCGAAACAGGAACTGTTTTTT. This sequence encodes CAISESGGSKQELFF.

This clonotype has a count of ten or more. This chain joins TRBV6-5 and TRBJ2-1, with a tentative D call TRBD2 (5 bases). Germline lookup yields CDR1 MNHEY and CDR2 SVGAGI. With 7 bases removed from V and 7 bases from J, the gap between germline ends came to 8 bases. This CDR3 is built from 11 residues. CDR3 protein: CASTRGNEQFF. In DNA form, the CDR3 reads TGTGCCAGCACCAGAGGGAATGAGCAGTTCTTC.